Below are 13 T cell receptor beta chains sequenced from a single sample in a study of early T cells in non-severe SARS-CoV-2 infection. TCRdb processed the 5' RACE reads anew with MiXCR; each CDR3 protein has one entry. The data hold tens of thousands of distinct CDR3 sequences, with around an eighth observed a single time. Sequencing input: whole blood. Source of these receptors: an adult who was a healthcare worker with PCR-confirmed SARS-CoV-2 infection or an uninfected control (not recorded which).

Many counts were recorded for this clonotype. The chain uses TRBV20-1 and TRBJ2-7; D possibly corresponds to TRBD2 (8 bases). This CDR3 is built from 15 residues. Germline V gene data show CDR1 as DFQATT and CDR2 as SNEGSKA (reference sequence). Trimming left V 5 bases short and J 5 bases short, with 22 bases between. In DNA form, the CDR3 reads TGCAGTGCTCACTTCAGCGGGAGAGGGGGCAACGAGCAGTACTTC. As protein: CSAHFSGRGGNEQYF.

This clonotype has at least ten counts. The chain links TRBV20-1 to TRBJ1-5; 8 bases align to TRBD1. The germline V gene has CDR1 DFQATT and CDR2 SNEGSKA (reference sequence). J was trimmed by 6 bases and V by 0 bases; bases with no gene match: 7. This CDR3 is built from 15 residues. The CDR3 sequence is CSARDPQGASQPQHF. Here the CDR3 DNA reads TGCAGTGCTAGAGACCCTCAGGGGGCTAGTCAGCCCCAGCATTTT.

The genes are TRBV5-1 and TRBJ2-1; 10 nucleotides agree with TRBD2. The CDR3 is 14 amino acids. The ends lost 0 bases at V and 14 bases at J; junction bases unmatched: 8. Germline V gene data show CDR1 as SGHRS and CDR2 as YFSETQ. The CDR3 protein is CASSLGTSGKTEFF. For the CDR3, the DNA is TGCGCCAGCAGCTTGGGTACTAGCGGGAAGACGGAGTTCTTC.

This clonotype was detected ten times or more. The V and J genes are TRBV20-1 and TRBJ1-1; 9 positions agree with TRBD1. With V trimmed by 0 bases and J by 5 bases, 7 bases remained unmatched. This CDR3 spans 15 amino acids. Per the germline V gene, CDR1 is DFQATT and CDR2 is SNEGSKA (reference sequence). The CDR3 coding sequence is TGCAGTGCTAGAGATCCGACAGGGGGTGATACTGAAGCTTTCTTT. This gives the protein CSARDPTGGDTEAFF.

This chain connects TRBV23-1 to TRBJ1-5, with D possibly being TRBD1 (5 bases). TRBV23-1 belongs to the ORF category, with a function that is uncertain. The ends were cut back, 1 base at V and 1 base at J, with 23 bases in the middle. This CDR3 spans 20 amino acids. The CDR3 protein is CASSQFFQGDRGQSNQPQHF. The CDR3 DNA reads as TGCGCCAGCAGTCAATTTTTTCAGGGTGATCGTGGGCAGAGCAATCAGCCCCAGCATTTT.

The table lists this clonotype with a count of one. Its ends do not fully match the called genes, so a read error is possible. The genes are TRBV2 and TRBJ2-1; D is ambiguous. This CDR3 has 12 amino acids. Germline-derived CDR1 and CDR2 are SNHLY and FYNNEI. CDR3 in amino acids: CASSEDQDEQFF. For the CDR3, the DNA is TGTGCCAGCAGCGAAGATCAGGATGAGCAGTTCTTC.

This clonotype has a handful of counts. V gene TRBV19 combines with J gene TRBJ2-1, with TRBD2 matching over 15 bases. The CDR3 sequence is 15 residues long. Per germline, CDR1 LNHDA and CDR2 SQIVND (reference sequence). The V gene end was trimmed by 5 bases and the J gene end by 9 bases; junction bases not matched to a gene: 5. This CDR3 is CASSSGLAGGGEQFF. In DNA, the CDR3 is TGTGCCAGTAGTTCGGGACTAGCGGGGGGAGGTGAGCAGTTCTTC.

This clonotype showed up many times. This chain joins TRBV20-1 and TRBJ2-3, with a tentative D call TRBD2 (7 bases). This CDR3 is 16 amino acids long. V dropped 5 bases and J dropped 5 bases, with 23 bases sitting between them. Per germline, CDR1 DFQATT and CDR2 SNEGSKA (reference sequence). Written as DNA, the CDR3 is TGCAGTGCTCGCGGCCAGGGCGGGGGCGGAGGAGATACGCAGTATTTT. Residues: CSARGQGGGGGDTQYF.

The J gene is TRBJ2-1, the V gene TRBV5-1; 9 nucleotides align to TRBD2. This CDR3 comprises 17 residues. Losses at the gene ends were 4 bases for V and 8 bases for J; bases not matched to a gene: 16. Germline CDR1 SGHRS, CDR2 YFSETQ. In DNA, the CDR3 is TGCGCCAGCAGCCCCCTCTTTGGCGGGAGGGCCGAGGATGAGCAGTTCTTC. The encoded protein is CASSPLFGGRAEDEQFF.

The table lists this clonotype with many counts. The chain has TRBV29-1 and TRBJ1-1; no reliable D call. The CDR3 consists of 16 residues. Germline CDR1 SQVTM, CDR2 ANQGSEA. Trimming took 5 bases from V and 0 from J, leaving 19 bases between them. CDR3 loop: CSVSPTESDLNTEAFF. For the CDR3, the DNA is TGCAGCGTTTCTCCGACCGAAAGCGATTTGAACACTGAAGCTTTCTTT.

This clonotype was seen at least ten times. The gene calls are TRBV2 and TRBJ2-2; D gene ambiguous. CDR1 is SNHLY, CDR2 FYNNEI, per germline. V lost 5 bases, J lost 3 bases, and 7 bases lay in between. The CDR3 is 13 amino acids. The CDR3 DNA reads TGTGCCAGCAGTATTGATTACACCGGGGAGCTGTTTTTT. It encodes CASSIDYTGELFF.

This clonotype is judged medium-sized (0.01 to 0.1%). The gene calls are TRBV30 and TRBJ2-1; D may be TRBD1 or TRBD2 (5 bases each). Trimming removed 6 bases at V and 7 bases at J, with 13 bases between. Germline V lookup: CDR1 GTSNPN, CDR2 SVGIG (reference sequence). This CDR3 comprises 12 residues. CDR3 protein: CACQGPVNEQFF. CDR3 nucleotide sequence: TGTGCCTGCCAGGGACCTGTAAATGAGCAGTTCTTC.

This clonotype was seen at least ten times. This sequence joins TRBV10-2 and TRBJ2-5; D may correspond to TRBD1 or TRBD2 (6 bases each). CDR1 is WSHSY and CDR2 is SAAADI in the germline V gene. V lost 10 bases and J 4 bases, leaving 16 bases between the germline ends. This CDR3 has 13 residues. The CDR3 reads CATRRGERETQYF. In DNA, the CDR3 is TGCGCCACCCGAAGGGGGGAACGAGAGACCCAGTACTTC.